This T cell receptor (beta chain) was recorded in a study of PD-L1 blockade in urothelial cancer (dated by TCRdb to the late 2010s). With regard to the full study: Every patient began therapy in the mid-2010s and was given atezolizumab 1,200 mg intravenously every 3 weeks. Pretreatment tumor samples, along with matched peripheral blood collected serially before and after atezolizumab treatment, underwent TCR sequencing. The study was an exploratory multi-omic analysis of somatic, immune and clinical correlates of response to PD-L1 blockade with atezolizumab in urothelial cancer. Durable clinical benefit was defined as a progression-free survival longer than 6 months, and TCR features were additionally tested against progression-free survival and overall survival. Pretreatment blood TCR-seq was available for under 35 patients, at least one posttreatment blood collection was obtained for around 24 patients, and tumor TCR-seq was available for around 24 patients. In the same patients who had TCR sequencing, pretreatment tumors also underwent whole exome sequencing and RNA sequencing. Blood samples yielded a median of about 150,000 T cells and roughly 83,000 unique TCRs, with median clonality roughly 0.084. Fewer than ten patients achieved durable clinical benefit and some 21 did not. About 90% of the 29 patients were males with bladder-origin urothelial cancer, and about 60% of the 29 reported a prior smoking history. An ECOG performance status of 0 or 1 was recorded for the patients, and 0 to 3 prior chemotherapy regimens had been received by the patients. Blood samples were analyzed at two time points: 3 weeks after treatment start (second dose) and 6 weeks after treatment start. General conclusions and limits of the study: Patients with durable benefit showed greater expansion of tumor-associated TCR clones in peripheral blood 3 weeks after starting treatment (n ≈ 21, p = 0.022). Because of the small sample size (n of about 30) and the many exploratory analyses performed, the results are intended to be regarded as hypothesis-generating. A pretreatment peripheral blood TCR clonality below the median was linked to improved progression-free and overall survival.

Notes on this clone: It has no known antigen specificity. No base quality values were provided; no much bigger clone lies one nucleotide off.

Each PCR received spiked-in synthetic TCR analog templates so that absolute template abundance could be estimated from read counts. The immunoSEQ assay was used to amplify TCRbeta CDR3 regions from genomic DNA with bias-controlled V and J gene primers. Sequencing of rearranged TCRbeta segments was performed at approximately 20X coverage. From the authors' description of their analysis: Clustering was used to correct sequencing errors, and CDR3s were annotated against IMGT to assign V, D and J genes. Downstream analyses used only productive TCRbeta rearrangements, leaving out any out-of-frame or stop-codon sequences. Clonality was calculated as one minus the Shannon entropy normalized by the log of the number of unique productive sequences. Clones differing between time points or between blood and tumor were identified using Fisher's exact test with Benjamini-Hochberg correction, with an adjusted p below 0.01 applied as the threshold. Drawn from immuneACCESS, this table holds only the in-frame rearrangements with V and J called that TCRdb kept. Clones are partly lost; checked studies trace under half to an unresolved V gene and leave the rest unexplained. The V and J calls and clone size were taken over from that table, and D and trimming were inferred from the DNA. The sample has tens of thousands of clones on record, 84% of them singletons. 8% to 10% of the sample comes from the top ten.

In the paper's terms, the time point label means: pretreatment peripheral blood. A total of 29 patients with locally advanced or metastatic urothelial carcinoma, treated at Memorial Sloan Kettering on a trial protocol, made up the cohort. Peripheral blood mononuclear cells were collected pretreatment and during treatment, with between 1 and 8 total time points obtained per patient. The Qiagen DNeasy Blood extraction kit was used to purify genomic DNA from total PBMCs and tumor samples. Collected pretreatment and during treatment, PBMCs were isolated and stored as previously described. Sequencing was performed on PBMCs, taken around atezolizumab (anti-PD-L1) treatment. This sequence was found in a woman between 65 and 79 years old with urothelial cancer.

The CDR3 sequence is CASSSVLTVAHEQFF. The DNA sequence is given as TGTGCCAGCAGTTCGGTATTGACAGTAGCCCATGAGCAGTTCTTC. Recombination joined TRBV28 with TRBJ2-1; the D segment could be TRBD1, given 5 matching bases. The CDR3 contains 15 residues, cysteine and phenylalanine counted. CDR3 DNA is the only sequence kept; it has 45 bases, read in frame from the first base. CDR1 and CDR2 were assigned from the germline V gene as MDHEN and SYDVKM. The junction carries 18 bases between V and J, which are trimmed by 4 bases and 8 bases respectively.